This passage covers 12 T cell receptor beta chains from one sample sequenced in a study of T cell repertoires in cytomegalovirus infection. For these TCRs, the target antigens are not known. MiXCR, run by TCRdb on the reads, gives a single entry per CDR3 protein. This table has approximately 730,000 distinct CDR3 sequences, roughly 28% appearing once. Sequenced here: cultured CD8+ T cells from PBMCs, sampled from culture after CMV antigen stimulation. The receptors derive from a human donor in good health (CMV status not recorded). Some clones in this sample may be carry-over from other donors' samples.

Many counts were recorded for this clonotype. The rearrangement uses TRBV7-2 and TRBJ2-1; D ambiguous. The CDR3 totals 12 residues. Trimming stripped 0 bases from V and 8 bases from J, with 5 bases between. Germline-derived CDR1 and CDR2 are SGHTA and FQGNSA. The CDR3 loop is CASSLAYHEQFF. For the CDR3, the DNA is TGTGCCAGCAGCTTAGCATATCATGAGCAGTTCTTC.

This chain connects TRBV12-5 to TRBJ2-7; D is unresolved. The CDR3 is 11 residues long. The V gene lost 1 base and the J gene lost 7 bases, with 5 bases spanning the gap. In germline, CDR1 is LGHNT, CDR2 FRNRAP. CDR3 protein: CASGLGPEQYF. Here the CDR3 DNA reads TGTGCTAGTGGTTTGGGCCCGGAGCAGTACTTC.

The chain has TRBV7-9 and TRBJ2-7; 7 bases are a match to TRBD2. The CDR3 loop spans 14 amino acids. The junction had 8 bases not matched to a gene; V was cut back by 5 bases and J by 4 bases. Germline V CDR1 and CDR2: SEHNR, FQNEAQ (reference sequence). CDR3 DNA sequence: TGTGCCAGCAGCCCTCCGGGACTATGGTACGAGCAGTACTTC. This encodes CASSPPGLWYEQYF.

This chain connects TRBV6-4 to TRBJ2-2; 8 nucleotides align to TRBD2. Germline lookup yields CDR1 MRHNA and CDR2 SNTAGT. The V segment lost 5 bases and the J segment 3 bases; nucleotides outside the gene matches: 8. The CDR3 is 16 residues long. In nucleotides, the CDR3 is TGTGCCAGCAGTCGGCTGGGTAGCGGGGACACCGGGGAGCTGTTTTTT. Translation gives CASSRLGSGDTGELFF.

This clonotype was detected only a few times. V is TRBV15 and J is TRBJ1-5, with TRBD1 matching over 9 bases. Looked up from germline, CDR1 is LNHNV and CDR2 is YYDKDF (reference sequence). This CDR3 contains 18 residues. V shed 0 bases, J shed 5 bases, and the junction held 11 bases outside the gene matches. In DNA form, the CDR3 reads TGTGCCACCAGCAGAGACGGACAGGGGCGGGTTTTTGATCAGCCCCAGCATTTT. Its translation is CATSRDGQGRVFDQPQHF.

This clonotype came up a few times. The chain couples TRBV13 to TRBJ1-2; 11 nucleotides line up with TRBD1. There are 17 residues in the CDR3. CDR1 and CDR2 from the germline V gene are PRHDT and FYEKMQ (reference sequence). Losses at the gene ends were 4 bases for V and 0 bases for J; bases not matched to a gene: 7. This chain's CDR3 is CASSYWTGGDANYGYTF. CDR3 coding DNA: TGTGCCAGCAGCTATTGGACAGGGGGCGATGCTAACTATGGCTACACCTTC.

This clonotype was seen only a few times. The rearrangement joins TRBV5-6 to TRBJ1-1; D unresolved. This CDR3 comprises 14 residues. Germline V gene lookup returns CDR1 SGHDT and CDR2 YYEEEE. Deletions cut 3 bases from V and 4 bases from J, with 13 bases between. As DNA, the CDR3 is TGTGCCAGCAGCTCCGTAAGTGGCGGCACTGAAGCTTTCTTT. Protein: CASSSVSGGTEAFF.

The chain has TRBV12-3 or TRBV12-4 and TRBJ2-1, with 9 bases that match TRBD2. V gave up 5 bases and J gave up 7 bases; unmatched junction bases: 6. The CDR3 runs to 14 residues. This CDR3 reads CASSSGGPRNEQFF. CDR3 nucleotides: TGTGCCAGCAGTAGCGGGGGGCCACGTAATGAGCAGTTCTTC.

This clonotype was recorded many times. The gene calls are TRBV7-9 and TRBJ2-3; 8 nucleotides match TRBD2. Looked up from germline, CDR1 is SEHNR and CDR2 is FQNEAQ (reference sequence). The ends lost 1 base at V and 1 base at J; junction bases unmatched: 1. This CDR3 has 15 residues. Here the CDR3 reads CASSLVGRGTDTQYF. CDR3 bases: TGTGCCAGCAGCTTAGTCGGGAGGGGCACAGATACGCAGTATTTT.

The chain is built from TRBV5-8 and TRBJ2-7; either TRBD1 or TRBD2 may fit D (5 bases each). Germline values: CDR1 SGHTS, CDR2 YDEGEE. There are 13 residues in the CDR3. V was pared by 9 bases and J by 3 bases, with 16 bases between. CDR3 DNA sequence: TGTGCCATCCCGGGACGGAGTATCTACGAGCAGTACTTC. It translates to CAIPGRSIYEQYF.

This clonotype was observed a handful of times. The chain uses TRBV12-3 or TRBV12-4 and TRBJ2-3; no firm D call. This CDR3 comprises 12 residues. V dropped 7 bases and J dropped 6 bases, with 11 bases sitting between them. CDR3 sequence reads: CASTPSWDTQYF. CDR3 sequence (DNA): TGTGCCAGCACCCCTAGTTGGGATACGCAGTATTTT.

In this sample, this clonotype turned up a few times. This chain links TRBV6-4 with TRBJ2-1; 7 bases match TRBD2. With 1 base clipped from V and 4 bases from J, the junction kept 4 bases outside the gene matches. The CDR3 totals 15 residues. From germline, CDR1 is MRHNA and CDR2 SNTAGT. CDR3 loop: CASSDWAGEYNEQFF. DNA for the CDR3: TGTGCCAGCAGTGACTGGGCGGGGGAGTACAATGAGCAGTTCTTC.